Listed here are 27 T cell receptor beta chains from one sample, sequenced in a study of T-cell reconstitution after alpha-beta-depleted transplantation in children. The authors prepared the TCRbeta library with unique molecular identifiers. TCRdb used MiXCR to reprocess the PCR reads, holding one entry per CDR3 protein. The table shows under 450,000 distinct CDR3 sequences, with roughly 14% occurring only once. The sample was PBMCs, taken from the stem cell graft. These receptors originate from a human donor who donated a stem cell graft to a child with Fanconi anemia.

This clonotype was seen ten or more times. V gene TRBV20-1 combines with J gene TRBJ2-2; 11 positions match TRBD2. This CDR3 is built from 19 residues. Germline V gene data show CDR1 as DFQATT and CDR2 as SNEGSKA (reference sequence). J gave up 5 bases and V 3 bases, and 17 bases lay outside the gene matches. The DNA of the CDR3 is TGCAGTGCTAGGGAGGCCCCACTAGCGGGGGTACTAGGGACCGGGGAGCTGTTTTTT. As protein: CSAREAPLAGVLGTGELFF.

The rearrangement joins TRBV9 to TRBJ2-2, with 9 bases matching TRBD1. The trim removed 1 base at V and 3 bases at J, leaving 4 bases unmatched. Germline CDR1 reads SGDLS; CDR2 reads YYNGEE. The CDR3 contains 16 residues. CDR3: CASSVMGTGHTGELFF. For the CDR3, the DNA is TGTGCCAGCAGCGTAATGGGGACAGGGCACACCGGGGAGCTGTTTTTT. Supplemented by reference TRBV9 and TRBJ2-2, the full variable domain reads DSGVTQTPKHLITATGQRVTLRCSPRSGDLSVYWYQQSLDQGLQFLIQYYNGEERAKGNILERFSAQQFPDLHSELNLSSLELGDSALYFCASSVMGTGHTGELFFGEGSRLTVL.

This clonotype was detected a few times. A junction end diverges from the germline sequence, so it may reflect a read error. The CDR3 DNA follows: TGTACCAGCAGTTTCACCAGCTCTCGGACAGGGCCGAACACCGGGGAGCTGTTTTTT. Its protein product is CTSSFTSSRTGPNTGELFF. The chain carries TRBV12-3 or TRBV12-4 and TRBJ2-2; 8 bases match TRBD1. The CDR3 contains 19 residues.

Ten or more counts support this clonotype. This sequence joins TRBV12-3 or TRBV12-4 and TRBJ1-6; the D is unclear. CDR3 length: 14 residues. Trimming stripped 6 bases from V and 10 bases from J, with 16 bases between. CDR3 sequence: CASSPRGQSSPLHF. CDR3 nucleotides: TGTGCCAGCAGCCCAAGAGGGCAGTCCTCACCCCTCCACTTT.

The V and J genes are TRBV27 and TRBJ1-4, with no clear D. Looked up from germline, CDR1 is MNHEY and CDR2 is SMNVEV (reference sequence). V was clipped by 6 bases and J by 3 bases, with 11 bases between them. CDR3 length: 14 residues. The DNA for the CDR3 is TGTGCCAGCAGCCTGGGAGTAGCTAATGAAAAACTGTTTTTT. It is translated as CASSLGVANEKLFF.

This clonotype has only a few counts. The V and J genes are TRBV14 and TRBJ2-1; D is unclear. V was pared by 4 bases and J by 9 bases, with 16 bases between. CDR1 SGHDN and CDR2 FVKESK come from the germline V gene. The CDR3 has 14 residues. The CDR3 here is CASSPLTTIAEQFF. DNA for the CDR3: TGTGCCAGCAGCCCTCTTACAACTATAGCTGAGCAGTTCTTC.

This clonotype was detected only a few times. The V call is TRBV7-9, the J call TRBJ1-1; maybe TRBD1 (6 bases). V shed 5 bases and J shed 5 bases, with 15 bases lying between them. Germline values: CDR1 SEHNR, CDR2 FQNEAQ (reference sequence). The CDR3 totals 14 residues. The CDR3 sequence: CASSLNRGRTEAFF. In nucleotides, the CDR3 is TGTGCCAGCAGCCTAAATCGGGGGCGAACTGAAGCTTTCTTT. Full variable domain (remainder filled in from reference TRBV7-9 and TRBJ1-1): DTGVSQNPRHKITKRGQNVTFRCDPISEHNRLYWYRQTLGQGPEFLTYFQNEAQLEKSRLLSDRFSAERPKGSFSTLEIQRTEQGDSAMYLCASSLNRGRTEAFFGQGTRLTVV.

The chain has TRBV6-2 or TRBV6-3 and TRBJ1-2; D is uncertain. The CDR3 extends over 12 amino acids. CDR1 is MNHEY and CDR2 is SVGEGT in the germline V gene. Trimming took off 6 bases at V and 4 bases at J, with 9 bases between the two ends. The CDR3 here is CASSKASYGYTF. The DNA of the CDR3 is TGTGCCAGCAGCAAGGCGTCCTATGGCTACACCTTC.

The sample holds a few counts of this clonotype. Its ends do not fully match the called genes, so a read error is possible. The V and J genes are TRBV5-1 and TRBJ2-5; maybe TRBD2 (6 bases). Germline loops: CDR1 SGHRS, CDR2 YFSETQ. The CDR3 runs 15 residues. CDR3 in DNA: TGCGCCACCAGCTTTTGGGGGGTTAAGCAAGAGACCCAGTACTTC. It encodes CATSFWGVKQETQYF.

This clonotype was recorded a few times. The chain recombines TRBV5-1 with TRBJ1-1, with a tentative D call TRBD1 (5 bases). CDR3 length: 15 residues. V lost 1 base, J lost 4 bases, and 14 bases lay in between. CDR1 is SGHRS, CDR2 YFSETQ, per germline. CDR3 sequence (DNA): TGCGCCAGCAGCTTGTGGGCAGCCCAGGGCACTGAAGCTTTCTTT. The encoded protein is CASSLWAAQGTEAFF.

The sample holds many counts of this clonotype. The rearrangement joins TRBV9 to TRBJ1-2, with 10 bases aligning to TRBD1. Germline V gives CDR1 SGDLS, CDR2 YYNGEE. There are 13 residues in the CDR3. V was pared by 0 bases and J by 8 bases, with 1 base of the junction left unmatched. Here the CDR3 reads CASSVAGQGGYTF. The DNA for the CDR3 is TGTGCCAGCAGCGTAGCGGGACAGGGGGGCTACACCTTC.

This clonotype was recorded a few times. This chain's CDR3 is CASSSMITNTEAFF. The CDR3 DNA follows: TGTGCCAGCAGCTCCATGATTACAAACACTGAAGCTTTCTTT. This sequence joins TRBV5-5 and TRBJ1-1; D uncertain. The CDR3 has 14 residues. The V and J ends lost 3 bases and 2 bases respectively, with 11 bases between them. Germline-derived CDR1 and CDR2 are SGHKS and YYEKEE (reference sequence). Looking up the rest from reference TRBV5-5 and TRBJ1-1 gives the full variable domain: DAGVTQSPTHLIKTRGQQVTLRCSPISGHKSVSWYQQVLGQGPQFIFQYYEKEERGRGNFPDRFSARQFPNYSSELNVNALLLGDSALYLCASSSMITNTEAFFGQGTRLTVV.

In its sample, this clonotype was seen a few times. V usage is TRBV28 and J usage is TRBJ2-5, with D perhaps given as TRBD1 or TRBD2 (5 bases each). V lost 11 bases, J lost 5 bases, and 18 bases lay in between. From germline, CDR1 is MDHEN and CDR2 SYDVKM. CDR3 size: 13 residues. As DNA, the CDR3 is TGTGCCTCCCAGGGTAGTTGGGAGGAGACCCAGTACTTC. Translated, it gives CASQGSWEETQYF. The full variable domain, its missing parts supplied by reference TRBV28 and TRBJ2-5, is DVKVTQSSRYLVKRTGEKVFLECVQDMDHENMFWYRQDPGLGLRLIYFSYDVKMKEKGDIPEGYSVSREKKERFSLILESASTNQTSMYLCASQGSWEETQYFGPGTRLLVL.

This clonotype was seen at least ten times. The chain recombines TRBV5-1 with TRBJ2-3; tentatively, D is TRBD1 (5 bases). This CDR3 spans 14 amino acids. Trimming stripped 6 bases from V and 0 bases from J, with 11 bases between. CDR1 and CDR2 (germline): SGHRS, YFSETQ. The CDR3 protein is CASKDISSTDTQYF. In nucleotides, the CDR3 is TGCGCCAGCAAGGACATATCTAGCACAGATACGCAGTATTTT.

In its sample, this clonotype was seen a few times. The chain is built from TRBV7-2 and TRBJ2-1, with TRBD2 matching 7 bases. The germline V gene has CDR1 SGHTA and CDR2 FQGNSA. There are 16 residues in the CDR3. Germline trimming cut 0 bases from V and 6 bases from J; bases unmatched to any gene: 8. The CDR3 loop is CASSLASSGGSNEQFF. In DNA form, the CDR3 reads TGTGCCAGCAGCTTAGCCTCCTCCGGGGGGAGCAATGAGCAGTTCTTC.

This clonotype was seen a few times. V usage is TRBV6-5 and J usage is TRBJ1-2, with TRBD1 matching 7 bases. The germline V gene encodes CDR1 MNHEY and CDR2 SVGAGI. The length of the CDR3 is 17 residues. V lost 2 bases to trimming and J lost 0 bases; unmatched junction nucleotides: 9. The CDR3 DNA sequence: TGTGCCAGCAGTTACGACGGACAGGCACAAGCTAACTATGGCTACACCTTC. It yields the protein CASSYDGQAQANYGYTF.

The chain recombines TRBV19 with TRBJ1-1; D is unresolved. CDR1 and CDR2 (germline): LNHDA, SQIVND (reference sequence). This CDR3 comprises 16 residues. Trimming shortened V by 9 bases and J by 0 bases, and 20 bases separated the two germline ends. In DNA form, the CDR3 reads TGTGCCAGCGCCTCGGGCCGCCCCGTAATGAACACTGAAGCTTTCTTT. It translates to CASASGRPVMNTEAFF. Together with reference TRBV19 and TRBJ1-1, the CDR3 gives the full variable domain: DGGITQSPKYLFRKEGQNVTLSCEQNLNHDAMYWYRQDPGQGLRLIYYSQIVNDFQKGDIAEGYSVSREKKESFPLTVTSAQKNPTAFYLCASASGRPVMNTEAFFGQGTRLTVV.

This clonotype was counted between two and nine times. J is TRBJ2-5 and V is TRBV5-1, with a weak D call TRBD1 (6 bases). The germline V gene has CDR1 SGHRS and CDR2 YFSETQ. Trimming left V 4 bases short and J 1 base short, with 11 bases between. The CDR3 is made up of 14 amino acids. The CDR3 spells CASSLQGFQETQYF. The DNA of the CDR3 is TGCGCCAGCAGCCTACAGGGCTTCCAAGAGACCCAGTACTTC.

The chain is built from TRBV3-1 and TRBJ2-1; D uncertain. The CDR3 contains 11 residues. CDR1 and CDR2 from the germline V gene are LGHDT and YNNKEL (reference sequence). V was clipped by 4 bases and J by 9 bases, with 7 bases between them. Written as DNA, the CDR3 is TGTGCCAGCAGCCTAGGGTTTGAGCAGTTCTTC. This sequence encodes CASSLGFEQFF.

The chain couples TRBV20-1 to TRBJ2-7; the match to TRBD1 covers 9 bases. There are 17 residues in the CDR3. The V gene's germline CDR1 is DFQATT and CDR2 SNEGSKA (reference sequence). With 2 bases clipped from V and 3 bases from J, the junction kept 14 bases outside the gene matches. CDR3 sequence (DNA): TGCAGTGCTAGATCCGCTTCCGGGACAGGGAGTGTCTACGAGCAGTACGTC. It codes for CSARSASGTGSVYEQYV.

There are many counts of this clonotype. V and J are TRBV6-2 or TRBV6-3 and TRBJ2-7; possibly TRBD2 for D (7 bases). The germline gives CDR1 MNHEY, CDR2 SVGEGT. V was pared by 6 bases and J by 2 bases, with 8 bases between. This CDR3 has 12 residues. The CDR3 is CASSGGPYEQYF. In DNA form, the CDR3 reads TGTGCCAGCAGCGGGGGGCCCTACGAGCAGTACTTC.

CDR3 amino acids: CSASTGALFNYGYTF. The CDR3 bases are TGCAGTGCTTCCACCGGGGCCCTTTTTAACTATGGCTACACCTTC. The chain recombines TRBV20-1 with TRBJ1-2, with a possible D match to TRBD1 (5 bases). The CDR3 sequence is 15 residues long. Per the germline V gene, CDR1 is DFQATT and CDR2 is SNEGSKA (reference sequence). Trimming cost V 5 bases and J 1 base, with 17 bases left between them.

This clonotype was picked up many times. This chain links TRBV5-1 with TRBJ1-2; perhaps TRBD1 as D (6 bases). V gave up 5 bases and J gave up 4 bases, with 18 bases separating them. CDR1 is SGHRS and CDR2 is YFSETQ in the germline V gene. The CDR3 length is 15 residues. The CDR3 spells CASSLGQRTTYGYTF. Written as DNA, the CDR3 is TGCGCCAGCAGTCTCGGACAGCGAACAACCTATGGCTACACCTTC.

V usage is TRBV2 and J usage is TRBJ1-1; TRBD1 matches 8 bases. V shed 8 bases and J 1 base; nucleotides not matched to a gene: 3. CDR3 length: 13 residues. From germline, CDR1 is SNHLY and CDR2 FYNNEI. CDR3 in DNA: TGTGCCAGCCAAGGGACAGGGAACACTGAAGCTTTCTTT. Translated, it gives CASQGTGNTEAFF.

The chain employs TRBV5-1 and TRBJ2-1; 8 bases agree with TRBD1. CDR1 and CDR2 (germline): SGHRS, YFSETQ. Trimming took 4 bases from V and 7 from J; bases not matched to a gene: 1. The CDR3 contains 12 residues. CDR3 residues: CASSGQGNEQFF. The CDR3, as DNA: TGCGCCAGCAGCGGACAGGGTAATGAGCAGTTCTTC.

This clonotype was recorded at least ten times. V is TRBV5-6 and J is TRBJ2-2; maybe TRBD2 (5 bases). Germline-derived CDR1 and CDR2 are SGHDT and YYEEEE. V was clipped by 0 bases and J by 4 bases, with 13 bases between them. CDR3 length equals 16 residues. The CDR3 loop is CASSLDGELSTGELFF. The DNA for the CDR3 is TGTGCCAGCAGCTTGGACGGGGAGTTGAGCACCGGGGAGCTGTTTTTT.

In its sample, this clonotype was seen once. The rearrangement links TRBV15 to TRBJ1-5, with D possibly TRBD1 on 5 matching bases. Trimming pared 1 base from V and 5 bases from J, leaving 9 bases between. The CDR3 spans 14 residues. Germline V lookup: CDR1 LNHNV, CDR2 YYDKDF (reference sequence). CDR3 nucleotides: TGTGCCACCAGCAGAGCTGGAGGGGATCAGCCCCAGCATTTT. As protein: CATSRAGGDQPQHF.